This record covers a single T cell receptor (beta chain). The authors' processing: Amplification from reference gene primers served as the basis for estimated nucleated cell counts. Sequencing was performed with immunoSEQ multiplex PCR; in TCRdb, only in-frame clones are kept and a portion is missing. V, J and clone size are taken as reported in that table, and D and trimming were inferred from the DNA itself. The sample includes around 300,000 clones, roughly 90% seen only once; the top ten take roughly 4%. This specimen comes from a study of blood T cell repertoires in COVID-19. The wider study: The United States, Italy and Spain provided the acute and convalescent COVID-19 samples. Sources were T cells, B-cell-depleted T cells, or PBMCs; the material itself was cDNA or gDNA.

The receptor was isolated from a woman aged 45-60 years with active or convalescent COVID-19. Sequenced: peripheral blood.

The CDR3 sequence: CASSAGGLQPQHF. In nucleotides, the CDR3 is TGTGCCAGCAGTGCAGGGGGTCTTCAGCCCCAGCATTTT. This sequence joins TRBV6-4 and TRBJ1-5, with 7 bases fitting TRBD1. This CDR3 comprises 13 residues. V lost 4 bases to trimming and J lost 6 bases; unmatched junction nucleotides: 3. Germline V CDR1 and CDR2: MRHNA, SNTAGT.